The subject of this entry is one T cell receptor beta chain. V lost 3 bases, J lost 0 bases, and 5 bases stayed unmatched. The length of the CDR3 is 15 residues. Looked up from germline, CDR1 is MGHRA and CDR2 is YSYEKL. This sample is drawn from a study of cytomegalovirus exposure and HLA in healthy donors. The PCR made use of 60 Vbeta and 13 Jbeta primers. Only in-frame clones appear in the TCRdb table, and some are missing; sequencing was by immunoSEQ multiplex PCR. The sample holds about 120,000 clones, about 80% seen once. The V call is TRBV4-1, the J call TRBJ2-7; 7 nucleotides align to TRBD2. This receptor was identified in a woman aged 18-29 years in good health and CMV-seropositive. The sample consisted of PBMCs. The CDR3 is CASSQVTSASYEQYF. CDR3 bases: TGCGCCAGCAGCCAGGTAACTAGCGCCTCCTACGAGCAGTACTTC.